The 7 T cell receptor beta chains presented below share a single source sample, sequenced in a study of CD8 T cells in Susac syndrome. It was with random hexamers that roughly 0.45 to 1 ug RNA was reverse transcribed. MiXCR, applied by TCRdb to the immunoSEQ multiplex PCR reads, yields one record per CDR3 protein. This sample carries 95,000 to 150,000 distinct CDR3 sequences, just under 95% of them seen once, and the ten largest clones take about 0.28%. Sequencing was carried out using CD8+ T cells from PBMCs. These receptors were collected from a human donor with Susac syndrome.

V gene TRBV20-1 combines with J gene TRBJ2-3, with 9 positions matching TRBD1. V dropped 0 bases and J dropped 5; count of bases not matched to a gene: 9. The CDR3 is made up of 16 amino acids. From germline, CDR1 is DFQATT and CDR2 SNEGSKA (reference sequence). CDR3 sequence (DNA): TGCAGTGCTAGAGATACGGGACAGGGTATCCGAGATACGCAGTATTTT. It translates to CSARDTGQGIRDTQYF.

CDR3 coding DNA: TGTGCCAGCAGCCCCGTAGGAGGACAGGGTCTGTTAGATACGCAGTATTTT. Amino acids: CASSPVGGQGLLDTQYF. This chain joins TRBV3-1 and TRBJ2-3; 8 nucleotides match TRBD1. The J segment lost 5 bases and the V segment lost 4 bases, leaving 14 bases of the junction unmatched. The CDR3 sequence is 17 residues long. CDR1 LGHDT and CDR2 YNNKEL come from the germline V gene (reference sequence).

This clonotype was seen just once. The rearrangement joins TRBV7-6 to TRBJ1-2, with D tentatively TRBD1 (6 bases). The length of the CDR3 is 12 residues. Germline V lookup: CDR1 SGHVS, CDR2 FNYEAQ. Trimming removed 2 bases at V and 8 bases at J, with 9 bases between. The CDR3: CASSLSGEGYTF. The DNA for the CDR3 is TGTGCCAGCAGCTTATCAGGGGAGGGCTACACCTTC.

The rearrangement uses TRBV6-5 and TRBJ2-3; either TRBD1 or TRBD2 may supply D (6 bases each). The CDR3 is 15 amino acids. CDR1 and CDR2 from the germline V gene are MNHEY and SVGAGI. V was shortened by 6 bases and J by 0 bases, with 13 bases between the two germline ends. The CDR3 bases are TGTGCCAGCAGCCCCTGGGGGGCTAGCACAGATACGCAGTATTTT. It translates to CASSPWGASTDTQYF.

V and J are TRBV15 and TRBJ2-1; 12 bases line up with TRBD2. This CDR3 comprises 18 residues. Germline V gene data show CDR1 as LNHNV and CDR2 as YYDKDF (reference sequence). J was trimmed by 0 bases and V by 2 bases; bases with no gene match: 5. CDR3 DNA: TGTGCCACCAGCAGACCAGGACTAGCGGGGCTCTCCTACAATGAGCAGTTCTTC. The encoded protein is CATSRPGLAGLSYNEQFF.

The genes are TRBV2 and TRBJ2-7; D is unclear. Germline-derived CDR1 and CDR2 are SNHLY and FYNNEI. Trimming took 7 bases from V and 1 from J, leaving 8 bases between them. CDR3 length: 12 residues. Here the CDR3 reads CASKDGSYEQYF. CDR3 DNA: TGTGCCAGCAAGGACGGTTCCTACGAGCAGTACTTC.

This clonotype has a single count. The V and J genes are TRBV29-1 and TRBJ1-1; no reliable D call. V lost 2 bases and J 1 base, leaving 8 bases between the germline ends. Germline V CDR1 and CDR2: SQVTM, ANQGSEA. The CDR3 is 13 amino acids. DNA of the CDR3: TGCAGCGTTGAACGACGGACGAACACTGAAGCTTTCTTT. This sequence encodes CSVERRTNTEAFF.